Sequencing of this T cell receptor (beta chain) was carried out in a study of radiotherapy plus CTLA-4 blockade in lung cancer (dated by TCRdb to about 2018). For the wider study: Objective responses occurred in around 19% of enrolled patients, and 30% to 40% achieved disease control. Summary of the overall study and its limitations: Increased serum interferon-beta after radiation, together with early dynamic changes in blood T cell clones, were reported to be the strongest predictors of response. TCR clones derived from tumors expanded in peripheral blood after treatment with radiotherapy and ipilimumab.

The CDR1 and CDR2 encoded by the germline V gene are SGHTA and FQGNSA. V loses 4 bases at its end and J loses 3 bases; junction bases beyond the gene matches: 3. From the cysteine through the phenylalanine, the CDR3 covers 14 amino acids. Here the CDR3 DNA is all that survives: 42 bases in frame from base 1. The library relied on the immunoSEQ multiplex PCR assay. TCRdb took this table from immuneACCESS and kept in-frame rearrangements with V and J called. Such tables lack part of the clones; where checked against another copy, unresolved V genes explain under half of the gap, and the rest is unexplained. This sample lists roughly 50,000 clones; approximately 79% were detected once. The top ten clonotypes cover more than 9.5% of the sample. Focal radiation therapy combined with CTLA-4 blockade (ipilimumab) was tested in patients with chemo-refractory metastatic non-small-cell lung cancer. A remark on this clone: No antigen is known for it. Base qualities are not provided; no much larger clone lies one nucleotide away.

This receptor was obtained from a human donor with non-small cell lung cancer who had stable disease on radiotherapy plus ipilimumab. Recombination joined TRBV7-2 with TRBJ1-3, with 7 junctional bases fitting TRBD1. The sequenced sample was peripheral blood, obtained from a patient treated with radiotherapy plus ipilimumab. The CDR3 region reads CASSSTGFGNTIYF. The DNA sequence is as follows: TGTGCCAGCAGCTCGACAGGGTTTGGAAACACCATATATTTT.